Following are 19 T cell receptor beta chains from one sample sequenced in a study of T cell responses to AZD1222 COVID-19 vaccine (dated by TCRdb to about 2021). The method behind the library was the immunoSEQ multiplex PCR assay. The table comes from immuneACCESS by way of TCRdb, which keeps in-frame sequences with V and J called. Part of the clones is missing from these tables; in studies checked, under half for an unresolved V gene and the rest for unknown reasons. In all, the sample holds just over 150,000 clones, and 75% to 90% of those were seen once. The ten largest account for over 6% of the sample. The sample's time point label, in plain terms: sample from adult after SARS-CoV-2 infection, after symptom onset. Sequencing was performed on peripheral blood, taken after recovery from COVID-19. These receptors originate from an adult who had recovered from COVID-19.

The chain links TRBV2 to TRBJ2-5; D not certain. The length of the CDR3 is 14 residues. V dropped 2 bases and J dropped 5 bases, with 12 bases sitting between them. Germline V CDR1 and CDR2: SNHLY, FYNNEI. CDR3 amino acids: CASSENGVEETQYF. The CDR3 DNA is TGTGCCAGCAGTGAAAATGGGGTCGAGGAGACCCAGTACTTC.

The chain combines TRBV2 with TRBJ2-3; D ambiguous. The V end was cut by 3 bases, the J end by 4 bases, with 8 bases between. CDR1 is SNHLY, CDR2 FYNNEI, per germline. This CDR3 has 13 amino acids. Here the CDR3 DNA reads TGTGCCAGCAGTGAGTATGGGCCAGATACGCAGTATTTT. Its translation is CASSEYGPDTQYF.

The rearrangement joins TRBV19 to TRBJ1-5, with TRBD1 matching 8 bases. The J segment lost 6 bases and the V segment lost 4 bases, leaving 14 bases of the junction unmatched. This CDR3 is 17 amino acids long. The germline gives CDR1 LNHDA, CDR2 SQIVND (reference sequence). As DNA, the CDR3 is TGTGCCAGTAGTAAAGATACAGGGGGACATTCGGGTCAGCCCCAGCATTTT. Amino acids: CASSKDTGGHSGQPQHF.

The genes are TRBV29-1 and TRBJ1-2; D perhaps matches TRBD1 (5 bases). Per germline, CDR1 SQVTM and CDR2 ANQGSEA. The V gene lost 0 bases and the J gene lost 2 bases, with 10 bases spanning the gap. This CDR3 has 14 amino acids. The CDR3 DNA sequence: TGCAGCGTTGAAGACCGACAGCCAAACTATGGCTACACCTTC. Translation gives CSVEDRQPNYGYTF.

The rearrangement links TRBV15 to TRBJ2-3, with unresolved D. Germline-derived CDR1 and CDR2 are LNHNV and YYDKDF (reference sequence). The V end was cut by 1 base, the J end by 2 bases, with 10 bases between. This CDR3 region has 15 residues. CDR3 nucleotides: TGTGCCACCAGCAGAGGACCGCTAGACACAGATACGCAGTATTTT. Protein: CATSRGPLDTDTQYF.

In nucleotides, the CDR3 is TGCAGCGTAAAACAGGGGTCGGAGACCCAGTACTTC. Its protein is CSVKQGSETQYF. The rearrangement uses TRBV29-1 and TRBJ2-5, with 7 bases that match TRBD1. In germline, CDR1 is SQVTM, CDR2 ANQGSEA. The CDR3 runs to 12 residues. Germline trimming cut 6 bases from V and 5 bases from J; bases unmatched to any gene: 6. Filled out from reference TRBV29-1 and TRBJ2-5, the complete variable domain reads SAVISQKPSRDICQRGTSLTIQCQVDSQVTMMFWYRQQPGQSLTLIATANQGSEATYESGFVIDKFPISRPNLTFSTLTVSNMSPEDSSIYLCSVKQGSETQYFGPGTRLLVL.

The genes are TRBV2 and TRBJ2-3; 10 bases agree with TRBD2. This CDR3 region has 16 residues. The germline CDR1 and CDR2 sequences are SNHLY and FYNNEI. With V trimmed by 4 bases and J by 5 bases, 9 bases remained unmatched. Here the CDR3 DNA reads TGTGCCAGCAGTGTTAGAAGCGGGAGGGAGGAAGATACGCAGTATTTT. This sequence encodes CASSVRSGREEDTQYF.

The chain couples TRBV7-2 to TRBJ1-3; 8 nucleotides agree with TRBD1. Losses at the gene ends were 4 bases for V and 4 bases for J; bases not matched to a gene: 6. The germline CDR1 and CDR2 sequences are SGHTA and FQGNSA. This CDR3 is built from 15 residues. The CDR3 DNA follows: TGTGCCAGCAGCTCTCGACAGGGGCGCGGAAACACCATATATTTT. This gives the protein CASSSRQGRGNTIYF.

The chain has TRBV18 and TRBJ1-2, with D tentatively TRBD1 (6 bases). V lost 6 bases and J 3 bases, leaving 17 bases between the germline ends. CDR3 length: 15 amino acids. Germline V gene data show CDR1 as KGHSH and CDR2 as LQKENI. The CDR3: CASSLGGQEYYGYTF. DNA for the CDR3: TGTGCCAGCTCTCTCGGGGGCCAGGAGTACTATGGCTACACCTTC. Using reference TRBV18 and TRBJ1-2 for the parts outside the CDR3, the full variable domain is NAGVMQNPRHLVRRRGQEARLRCSPMKGHSHVYWYRQLPEEGLKFMVYLQKENIIDESGMPKERFSAEFPKEGPSILRIQQVVRGDSAAYFCASSLGGQEYYGYTFGSGTRLTVV.

This chain uses TRBV4-2 with TRBJ2-1; TRBD1 matches at 9 bases. The CDR3 has 13 residues. Germline CDR1 is LGHNA and CDR2 is YNFKEQ. V dropped 1 base and J dropped 9; count of bases not matched to a gene: 1. The CDR3 region has the DNA TGTGCCAGCAGCCAAGGGACAGGGGCTGAGCAGTTCTTC. Amino acids: CASSQGTGAEQFF.

The chain employs TRBV9 and TRBJ2-2; a weak D match, TRBD1 (8 bases). V was trimmed by 4 bases and J by 6 bases, leaving 28 bases between them. Germline CDR1 reads SGDLS; CDR2 reads YYNGEE. This CDR3 is built from 19 residues. Written as DNA, the CDR3 is TGTGCCAGCAGCACCCCCCGGGGGGCAGGGGGCTTAAGGGCCGGGGAGCTGTTTTTT. Amino acids: CASSTPRGAGGLRAGELFF.

The V gene is TRBV6-1, the J gene TRBJ1-2, with D hard to call. Germline V CDR1 and CDR2: MNHNS, SASEGT. V lost 1 base and J 8 bases, leaving 17 bases between the germline ends. The CDR3 runs to 15 residues. CDR3 region: CASSEVSSSREGYTF. As DNA, the CDR3 is TGTGCCAGCAGTGAAGTCAGCTCATCGAGGGAAGGCTACACCTTC.

The chain carries TRBV11-1 and TRBJ2-7, with D possibly matching TRBD2 (5 bases). With 2 bases removed from V and 6 bases from J, the gap between germline ends came to 5 bases. Germline V gives CDR1 SGHAT, CDR2 FQDESV (reference sequence). The CDR3 consists of 11 residues. CDR3 in amino acids: CASSLRGEQYF. In nucleotides, the CDR3 is TGTGCCAGCAGCTTACGGGGCGAGCAGTACTTC.

The chain employs TRBV7-8 and TRBJ2-7, with a possible D match to TRBD1 (6 bases). The CDR3 loop spans 14 amino acids. V lost 5 bases to trimming and J lost 3 bases, with 14 bases between them. CDR1 and CDR2 from the germline V gene are SGHVS and FQNEAQ. CDR3 residues: CASSQRQEDYEQYF. DNA for the CDR3: TGTGCCAGCAGCCAACGACAGGAGGACTACGAGCAGTACTTC.

The CDR3 is CASSLVGGVFQETQYF. The CDR3 DNA follows: TGCGCCAGCAGCTTGGTGGGGGGAGTATTCCAAGAGACCCAGTACTTC. The genes are TRBV5-1 and TRBJ2-5; TRBD2 is a possible D gene (6 bases). CDR1 SGHRS and CDR2 YFSETQ come from the germline V gene. The CDR3 contains 16 residues. V lost 0 bases, J lost 1 base, and 13 bases lay in between.

The table lists this clone with many counts. V gene TRBV5-1 combines with J gene TRBJ1-2; 7 nucleotides line up with TRBD1. Looked up from germline, CDR1 is SGHRS and CDR2 is YFSETQ. The V segment lost 4 bases and the J segment 0 bases; nucleotides outside the gene matches: 6. This CDR3 has 15 amino acids. The DNA for the CDR3 is TGCGCCAGCAGCCCCAGGACAGGCCCTAACTATGGCTACACCTTC. Translated: CASSPRTGPNYGYTF.

The chain employs TRBV7-3 and TRBJ1-2; D is ambiguous. The germline V and J ends were trimmed by 2 bases and 4 bases, with 8 bases remaining between them. This CDR3 is 13 amino acids long. Germline loops: CDR1 SGHTA, CDR2 FQGTGA. This CDR3 reads CASSLQTGYGYTF. DNA for the CDR3: TGTGCCAGCAGCTTACAGACTGGCTATGGCTACACCTTC.

The genes are TRBV2 and TRBJ1-1; no reliable D call. The germline CDR1 and CDR2 sequences are SNHLY and FYNNEI. The CDR3 is made up of 13 amino acids. V gave up 8 bases and J gave up 1 base, with 11 bases separating them. DNA of the CDR3: TGTGCCAGCGGATCGGCCGGGAACACTGAAGCTTTCTTT. It codes for CASGSAGNTEAFF.

The chain joins TRBV6-5 to TRBJ1-6; no clear D gene. The CDR3 covers 14 residues. From germline, CDR1 is MNHEY and CDR2 SVGAGI. V was clipped by 0 bases and J by 5 bases, with 5 bases between them. This chain's CDR3 is CASSYSPDNSPLHF. As DNA, the CDR3 is TGTGCCAGCAGTTACTCCCCCGATAATTCACCCCTCCACTTT.